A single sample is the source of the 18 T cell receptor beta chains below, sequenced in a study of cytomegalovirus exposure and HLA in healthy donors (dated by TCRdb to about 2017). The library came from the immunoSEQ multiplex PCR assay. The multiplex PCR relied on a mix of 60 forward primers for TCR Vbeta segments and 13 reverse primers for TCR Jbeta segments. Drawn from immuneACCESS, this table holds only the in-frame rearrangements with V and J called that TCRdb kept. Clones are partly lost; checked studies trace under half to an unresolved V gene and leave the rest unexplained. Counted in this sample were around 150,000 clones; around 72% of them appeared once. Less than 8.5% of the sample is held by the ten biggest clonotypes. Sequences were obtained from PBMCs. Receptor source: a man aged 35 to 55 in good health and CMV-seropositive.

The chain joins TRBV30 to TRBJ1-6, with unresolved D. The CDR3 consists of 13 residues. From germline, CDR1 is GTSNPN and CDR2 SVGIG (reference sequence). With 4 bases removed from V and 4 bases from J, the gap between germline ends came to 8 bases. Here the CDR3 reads CAWTTGYNSPLHF. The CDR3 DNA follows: TGTGCCTGGACCACGGGGTATAATTCACCCCTCCACTTT.

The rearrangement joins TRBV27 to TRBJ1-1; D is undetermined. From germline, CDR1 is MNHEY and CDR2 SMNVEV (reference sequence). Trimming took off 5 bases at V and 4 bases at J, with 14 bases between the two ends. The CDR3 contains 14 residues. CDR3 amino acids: CASSPVSSFTEAFF. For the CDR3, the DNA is TGTGCCAGCAGTCCAGTATCTTCCTTCACTGAAGCTTTCTTT.

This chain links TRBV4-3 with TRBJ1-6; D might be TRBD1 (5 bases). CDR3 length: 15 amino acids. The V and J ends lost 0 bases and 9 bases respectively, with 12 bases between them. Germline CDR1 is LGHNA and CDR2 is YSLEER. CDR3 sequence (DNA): TGCGCCAGCAGCCAAGATCCAGGGCAGGGTTCACCCCTCCACTTT. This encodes CASSQDPGQGSPLHF.

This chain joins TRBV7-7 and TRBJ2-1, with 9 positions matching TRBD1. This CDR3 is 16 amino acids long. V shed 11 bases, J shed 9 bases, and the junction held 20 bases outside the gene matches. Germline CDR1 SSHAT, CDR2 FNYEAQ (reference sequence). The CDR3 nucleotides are TGTGCCCCAACCCCCCTTTTGACAGGGGGGTTTGGTGAGCAGTTCTTC. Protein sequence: CAPTPLLTGGFGEQFF.

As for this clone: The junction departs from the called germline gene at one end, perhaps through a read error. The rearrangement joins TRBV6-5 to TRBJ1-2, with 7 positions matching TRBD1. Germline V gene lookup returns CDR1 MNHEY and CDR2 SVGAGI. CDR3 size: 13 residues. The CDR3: CAGRPGQNYGYTF. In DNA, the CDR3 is TGTGCCGGCAGGCCGGGACAGAACTATGGCTACACCTTC.

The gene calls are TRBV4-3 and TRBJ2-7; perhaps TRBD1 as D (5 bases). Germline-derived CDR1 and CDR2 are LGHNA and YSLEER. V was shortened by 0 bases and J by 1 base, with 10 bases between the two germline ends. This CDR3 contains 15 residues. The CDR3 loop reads CASSQDQGGSYEQYF. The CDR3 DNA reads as TGCGCCAGCAGCCAAGATCAGGGCGGTTCCTACGAGCAGTACTTC.

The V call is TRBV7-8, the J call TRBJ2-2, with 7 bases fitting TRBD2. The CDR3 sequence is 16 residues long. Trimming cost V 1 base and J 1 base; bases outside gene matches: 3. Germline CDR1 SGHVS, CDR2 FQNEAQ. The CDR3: CASSLGGGGNTGELFF. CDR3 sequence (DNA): TGTGCCAGCAGCTTAGGGGGCGGGGGGAACACCGGGGAGCTGTTTTTT.

CDR3 loop: CAWSPGGKAFF. Written as DNA, the CDR3 is TGTGCCTGGAGCCCAGGGGGCAAGGCTTTCTTT. The chain is built from TRBV30 and TRBJ1-1; TRBD1 matches 8 bases. V trimming: 3 bases; J trimming: 11 bases; junction bases outside the gene matches: 5. The CDR3 runs 11 residues. In germline, CDR1 is GTSNPN, CDR2 SVGIG (reference sequence).

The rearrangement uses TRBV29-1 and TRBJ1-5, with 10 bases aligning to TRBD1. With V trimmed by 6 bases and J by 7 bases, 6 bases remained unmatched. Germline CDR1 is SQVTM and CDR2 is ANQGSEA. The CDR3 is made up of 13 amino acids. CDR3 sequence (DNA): TGCAGCGTCACGACAGGGGGCGGCCAGCCCCAGCATTTT. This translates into CSVTTGGGQPQHF.

The CDR3 loop is CASSLVPSPANYGYTF. The CDR3 nucleotides read TGTGCCAGCAGCTTAGTTCCCAGTCCCGCTAACTATGGCTACACCTTC. The chain employs TRBV7-9 and TRBJ1-2; no clear D. The V end lost 1 base, the J end lost 0 bases, and 12 bases lay between the germline ends. Germline CDR1 and CDR2: SEHNR and FQNEAQ (reference sequence). This CDR3 spans 16 amino acids.

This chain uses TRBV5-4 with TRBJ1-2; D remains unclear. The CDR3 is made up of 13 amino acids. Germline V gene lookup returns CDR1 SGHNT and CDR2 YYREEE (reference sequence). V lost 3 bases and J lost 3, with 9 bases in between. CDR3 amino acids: CASSYPQDYGYTF. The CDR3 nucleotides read TGTGCCAGCAGCTACCCTCAGGACTATGGCTACACCTTC.

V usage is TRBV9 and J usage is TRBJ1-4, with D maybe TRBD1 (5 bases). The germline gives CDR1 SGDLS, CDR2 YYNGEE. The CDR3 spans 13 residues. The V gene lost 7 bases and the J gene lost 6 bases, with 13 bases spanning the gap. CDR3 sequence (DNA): TGTGCCAGCGGGGCATGGAATGATGAAAAACTGTTTTTT. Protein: CASGAWNDEKLFF. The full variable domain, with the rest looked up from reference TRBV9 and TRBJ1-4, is DSGVTQTPKHLITATGQRVTLRCSPRSGDLSVYWYQQSLDQGLQFLIQYYNGEERAKGNILERFSAQQFPDLHSELNLSSLELGDSALYFCASGAWNDEKLFFGSGTQLSVL.

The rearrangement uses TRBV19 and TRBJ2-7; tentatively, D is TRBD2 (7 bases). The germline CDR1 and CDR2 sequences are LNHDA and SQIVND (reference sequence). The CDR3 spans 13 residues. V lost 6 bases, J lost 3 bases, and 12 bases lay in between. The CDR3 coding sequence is TGTGCCAGTAGCGAGCGGGACAACTACGAGCAGTACTTC. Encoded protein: CASSERDNYEQYF.

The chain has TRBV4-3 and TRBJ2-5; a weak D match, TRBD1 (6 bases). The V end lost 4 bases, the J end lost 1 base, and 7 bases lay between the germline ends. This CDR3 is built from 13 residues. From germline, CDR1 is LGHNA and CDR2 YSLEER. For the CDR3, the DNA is TGCGCCAGCAGCCGGGACATCCAAGAGACCCAGTACTTC. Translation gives CASSRDIQETQYF.

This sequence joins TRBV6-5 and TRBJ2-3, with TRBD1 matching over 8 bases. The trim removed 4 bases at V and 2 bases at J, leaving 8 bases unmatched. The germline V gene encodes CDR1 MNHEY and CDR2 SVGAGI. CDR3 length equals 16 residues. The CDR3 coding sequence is TGTGCCAGCAGTTCCCACGGACAGGGCTACACAGATACGCAGTATTTT. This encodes CASSSHGQGYTDTQYF.

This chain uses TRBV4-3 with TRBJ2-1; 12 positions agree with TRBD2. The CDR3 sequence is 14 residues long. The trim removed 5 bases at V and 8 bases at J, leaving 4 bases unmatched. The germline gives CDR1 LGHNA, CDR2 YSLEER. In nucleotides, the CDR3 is TGCGCCAGCAGCGACGGACTAGCGGGGCATGAGCAGTTCTTC. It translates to CASSDGLAGHEQFF.

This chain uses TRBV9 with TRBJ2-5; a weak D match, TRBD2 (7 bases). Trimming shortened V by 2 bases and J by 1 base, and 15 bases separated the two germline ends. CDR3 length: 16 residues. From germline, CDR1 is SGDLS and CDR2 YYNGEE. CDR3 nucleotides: TGTGCCAGCAGCGTTGGGGGGGCCGGCATCCAAGAGACCCAGTACTTC. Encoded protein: CASSVGGAGIQETQYF.

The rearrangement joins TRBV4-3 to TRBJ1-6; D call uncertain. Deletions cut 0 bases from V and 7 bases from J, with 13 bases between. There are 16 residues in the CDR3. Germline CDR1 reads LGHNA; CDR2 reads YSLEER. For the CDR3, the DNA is TGCGCCAGCAGCCAAGATATAGAGACACCAAATTCACCCCTCCACTTT. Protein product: CASSQDIETPNSPLHF.